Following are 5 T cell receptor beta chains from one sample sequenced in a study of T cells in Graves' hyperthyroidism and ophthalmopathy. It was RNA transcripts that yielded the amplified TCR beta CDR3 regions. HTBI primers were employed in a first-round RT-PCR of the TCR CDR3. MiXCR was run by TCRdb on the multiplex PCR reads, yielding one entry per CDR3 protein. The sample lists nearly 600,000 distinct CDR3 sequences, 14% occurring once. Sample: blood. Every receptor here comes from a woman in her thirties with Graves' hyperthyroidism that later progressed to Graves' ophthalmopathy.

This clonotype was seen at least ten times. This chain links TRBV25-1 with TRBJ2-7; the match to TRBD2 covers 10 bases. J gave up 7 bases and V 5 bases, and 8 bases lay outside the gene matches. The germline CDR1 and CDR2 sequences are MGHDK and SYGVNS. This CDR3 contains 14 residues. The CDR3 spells CASSKLAGSGEQYF. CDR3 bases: TGTGCCAGCAGTAAACTAGCGGGATCGGGGGAGCAGTACTTC.

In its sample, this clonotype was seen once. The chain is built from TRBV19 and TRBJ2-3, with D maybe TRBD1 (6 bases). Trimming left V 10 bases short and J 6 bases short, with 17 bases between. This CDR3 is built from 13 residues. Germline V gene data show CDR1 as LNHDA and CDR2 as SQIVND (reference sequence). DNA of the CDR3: TGTGCCACGAGAAGTGGGGGCATCGATACGCAGTATTTT. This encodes CATRSGGIDTQYF.

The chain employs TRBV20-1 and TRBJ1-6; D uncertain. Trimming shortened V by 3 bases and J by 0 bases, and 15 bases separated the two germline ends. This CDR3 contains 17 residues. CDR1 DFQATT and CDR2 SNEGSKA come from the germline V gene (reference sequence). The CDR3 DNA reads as TGCAGTGCTAGGCCGGACCTCATCAGCTCCTATAATTCACCCCTCCACTTT. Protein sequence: CSARPDLISSYNSPLHF.

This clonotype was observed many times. CDR3 loop: CASSANQETQYF. CDR3 nucleotide sequence: TGTGCCAGCAGTGCCAACCAAGAGACCCAGTACTTC. The gene calls are TRBV27 and TRBJ2-5; D not certain. Germline V gives CDR1 MNHEY, CDR2 SMNVEV (reference sequence). The ends were cut back, 5 bases at V and 0 bases at J, with 4 bases in the middle. The CDR3 consists of 12 residues.

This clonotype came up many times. CDR3 sequence reads: CASSLPDGFYEQYF. CDR3 DNA sequence: TGTGCCAGCAGTCTCCCGGACGGGTTCTACGAGCAGTACTTC. The chain has TRBV6-1 and TRBJ2-7; D is undetermined. The CDR3 runs to 14 residues. V lost 5 bases to trimming and J lost 3 bases, with 14 bases between them. The germline V gene encodes CDR1 MNHNS and CDR2 SASEGT.